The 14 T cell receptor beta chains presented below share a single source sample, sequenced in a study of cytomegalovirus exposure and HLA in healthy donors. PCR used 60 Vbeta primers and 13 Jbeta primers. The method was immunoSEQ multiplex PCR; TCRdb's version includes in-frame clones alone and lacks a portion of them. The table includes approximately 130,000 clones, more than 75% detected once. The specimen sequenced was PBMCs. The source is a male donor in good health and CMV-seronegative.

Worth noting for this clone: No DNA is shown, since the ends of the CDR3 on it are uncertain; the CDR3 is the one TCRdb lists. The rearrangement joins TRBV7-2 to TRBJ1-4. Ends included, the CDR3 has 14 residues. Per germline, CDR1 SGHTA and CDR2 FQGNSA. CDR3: CASKSQSDSLNCFF.

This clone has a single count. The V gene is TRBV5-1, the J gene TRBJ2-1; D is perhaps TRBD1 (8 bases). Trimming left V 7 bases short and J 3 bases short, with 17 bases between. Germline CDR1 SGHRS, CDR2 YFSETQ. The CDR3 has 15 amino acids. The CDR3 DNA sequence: TGCGCCAGCGGAACTACAGGGGGGGGCTACAATGAGCAGTTCTTC. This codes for CASGTTGGGYNEQFF.

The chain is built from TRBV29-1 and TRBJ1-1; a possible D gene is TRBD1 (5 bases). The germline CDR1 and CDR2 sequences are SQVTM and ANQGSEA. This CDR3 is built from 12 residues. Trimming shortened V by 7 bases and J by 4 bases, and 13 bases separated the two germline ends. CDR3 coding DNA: TGCAGCGGTGGGGAGGGGATCACTGAAGCTTTCTTT. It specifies CSGGEGITEAFF.

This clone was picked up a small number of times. DNA of the CDR3: TGCGCCAGCAGCCAAAGGACAGGGCCGAACTATGGCTACACCTTC. Its translation is CASSQRTGPNYGYTF. The chain links TRBV4-3 to TRBJ1-2; the match to TRBD1 covers 8 bases. Germline V gives CDR1 LGHNA, CDR2 YSLEER. The CDR3 has 15 residues. Trimming took 2 bases from V and 2 from J; bases not matched to a gene: 4.

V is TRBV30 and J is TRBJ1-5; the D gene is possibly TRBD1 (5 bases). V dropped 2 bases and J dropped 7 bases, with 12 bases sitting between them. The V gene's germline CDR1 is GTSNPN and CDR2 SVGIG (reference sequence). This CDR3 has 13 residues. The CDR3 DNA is TGTGCCTGGAGTAAAGGCAGGGCGCAGCCCCAGCATTTT. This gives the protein CAWSKGRAQPQHF.

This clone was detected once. This CDR3 is CASSQDTQGNTEAFF. The CDR3 nucleotides are TGCGCCAGCAGCCAAGACACGCAGGGGAACACTGAAGCTTTCTTT. V is TRBV4-3 and J is TRBJ1-1, with a weak D call TRBD1 (5 bases). This CDR3 is built from 15 residues. Deletions cut 0 bases from V and 1 base from J, with 9 bases between. CDR1 LGHNA and CDR2 YSLEER come from the germline V gene.

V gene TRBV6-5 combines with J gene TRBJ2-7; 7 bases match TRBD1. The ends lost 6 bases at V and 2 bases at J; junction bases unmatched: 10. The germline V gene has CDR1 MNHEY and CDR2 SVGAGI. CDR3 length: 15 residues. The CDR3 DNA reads TGTGCCAGCAGCACCCCACAGGGGACCCCCTACGAGCAGTACTTC. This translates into CASSTPQGTPYEQYF.

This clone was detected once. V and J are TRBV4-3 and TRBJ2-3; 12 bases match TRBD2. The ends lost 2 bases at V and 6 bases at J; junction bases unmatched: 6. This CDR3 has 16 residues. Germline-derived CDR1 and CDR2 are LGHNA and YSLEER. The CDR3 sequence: CASSQRLAGVADTQYF. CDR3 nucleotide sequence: TGCGCCAGCAGCCAACGACTAGCGGGGGTGGCCGATACGCAGTATTTT.

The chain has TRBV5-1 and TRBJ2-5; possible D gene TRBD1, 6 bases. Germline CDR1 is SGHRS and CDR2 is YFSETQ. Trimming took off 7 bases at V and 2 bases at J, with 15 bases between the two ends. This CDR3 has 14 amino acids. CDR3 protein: CASGPGGQQETQYF. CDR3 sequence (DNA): TGCGCCAGCGGACCCGGAGGACAGCAAGAGACCCAGTACTTC.

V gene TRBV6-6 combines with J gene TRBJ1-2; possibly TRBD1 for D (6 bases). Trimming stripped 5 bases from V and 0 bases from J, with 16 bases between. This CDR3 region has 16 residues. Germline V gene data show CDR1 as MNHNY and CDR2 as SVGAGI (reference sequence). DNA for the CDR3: TGTGCCAGCAGTCCGCGACAGGAGCCTTCTAACTATGGCTACACCTTC. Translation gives CASSPRQEPSNYGYTF.

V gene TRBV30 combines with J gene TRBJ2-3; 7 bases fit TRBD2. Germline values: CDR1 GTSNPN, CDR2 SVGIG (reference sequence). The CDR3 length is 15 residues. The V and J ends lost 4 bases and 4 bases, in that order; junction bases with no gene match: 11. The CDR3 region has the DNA TGTGCCTGGACGAACGGGGGGTTGTACGCAGATACGCAGTATTTT. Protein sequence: CAWTNGGLYADTQYF.

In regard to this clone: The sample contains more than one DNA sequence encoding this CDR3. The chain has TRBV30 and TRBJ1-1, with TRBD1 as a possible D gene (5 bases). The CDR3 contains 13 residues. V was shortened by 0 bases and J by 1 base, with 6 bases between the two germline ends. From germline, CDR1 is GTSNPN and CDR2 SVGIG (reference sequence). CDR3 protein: CAWSVRGNTEAFF. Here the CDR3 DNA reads TGTGCCTGGAGTGTAAGGGGGAACACTGAAGCTTTCTTT.

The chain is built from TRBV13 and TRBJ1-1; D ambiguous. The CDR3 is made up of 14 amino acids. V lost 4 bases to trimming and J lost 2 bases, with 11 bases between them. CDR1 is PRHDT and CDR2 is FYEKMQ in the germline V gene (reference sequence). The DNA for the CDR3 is TGTGCCAGCAGCTCAAATGTTCCCAACACTGAAGCTTTCTTT. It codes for CASSSNVPNTEAFF.

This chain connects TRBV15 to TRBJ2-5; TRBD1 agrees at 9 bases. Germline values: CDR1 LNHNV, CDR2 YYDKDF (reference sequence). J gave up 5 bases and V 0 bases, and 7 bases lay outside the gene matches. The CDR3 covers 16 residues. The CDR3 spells CATSRDTRDRAETQYF. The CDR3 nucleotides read TGTGCCACCAGCAGAGATACCAGGGACAGGGCTGAGACCCAGTACTTC.